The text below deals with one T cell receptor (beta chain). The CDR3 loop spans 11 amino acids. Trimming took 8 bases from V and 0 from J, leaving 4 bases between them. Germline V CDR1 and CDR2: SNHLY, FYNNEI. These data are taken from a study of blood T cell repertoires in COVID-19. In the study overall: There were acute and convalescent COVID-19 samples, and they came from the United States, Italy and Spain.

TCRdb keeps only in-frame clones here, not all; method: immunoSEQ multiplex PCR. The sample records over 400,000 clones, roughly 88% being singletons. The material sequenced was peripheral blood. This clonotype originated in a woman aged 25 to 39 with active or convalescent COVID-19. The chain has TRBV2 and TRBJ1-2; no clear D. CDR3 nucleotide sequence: TGTGCCAGCGAGGCTAACTATGGCTACACCTTC. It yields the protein CASEANYGYTF.